Listed here are 2 T cell receptor beta chains from one sample, sequenced in a study of blood T cell repertoires in COVID-19. Some clones are missing from TCRdb's copy, which holds only in-frame ones; the method was immunoSEQ multiplex PCR. This sample has some 200,000 clones; 70% to 85% occur once, and the top ten carry roughly 7.8%. Sequenced input: peripheral blood. Source of these receptors: a woman aged 80 or over with COVID-19, enrolled during active disease.

The rearrangement joins TRBV7-8 to TRBJ2-7, with 8 bases matching TRBD1. V shed 1 base and J 5 bases; nucleotides not matched to a gene: 10. CDR3 length equals 16 residues. CDR1 is SGHVS and CDR2 is FQNEAQ in the germline V gene. The CDR3 region has the DNA TGTGCCAGCAGCTTAGTTCCTCTTTCAGGGGGCGACGAGCAGTACTTC. This gives the protein CASSLVPLSGGDEQYF.

This chain joins TRBV14 and TRBJ1-2; D gene unclear. Germline loops: CDR1 SGHDN, CDR2 FVKESK. Trimming cost V 3 bases and J 3 bases, with 8 bases left between them. This CDR3 has 13 amino acids. CDR3 in DNA: TGTGCCAGCAGCCAGCCAGGCCACTATGGCTACACCTTC. It encodes CASSQPGHYGYTF.